Here is one TCR beta chain with its context. Antigen: not known. The CDR3 is 14 amino acids. V was shortened by 3 bases and J by 4 bases, with 12 bases between the two germline ends. The germline V gene encodes CDR1 MNHEY and CDR2 SVGEGT. This sample is part of a study of T-cell memory formation after mild COVID-19. About the research overall: TCR clusters were mostly confined to one donor each.

Libraries for TCRalpha and TCRbeta carried sample barcodes and unique molecular identifiers via 5'RACE. TCRdb itself ran the 5' RACE reads through MiXCR, one entry per CDR3 protein. The sample lists roughly 240,000 distinct CDR3 sequences, roughly 15% occurring once. Study-wide points: Contracting CD4+ clones sat mainly in CM and EM; CD8+ in EMRA.

Sequenced sample: PBMCs or a T cell subset sorted from them (not recorded which). V gene TRBV6-2 or TRBV6-3 combines with J gene TRBJ1-2; D not resolved. This sequence was found in a young man who had mild COVID-19 (a few samples of this study predate the infection). Cell type and time point are not known. In nucleotides, the CDR3 is TGTGCCAGCAGTTATGCAAACAGATTCTATGGCTACACCTTC. Translated, it gives CASSYANRFYGYTF.